This note documents a single T cell receptor beta chain sequence. V was cut by 8 bases and J by 4 bases, with 12 bases left in between. This CDR3 spans 12 amino acids. CDR1 is SNHLY, CDR2 FYNNEI, per germline. The record originates from a study of blood T cell repertoires in COVID-19. On the study more broadly: Some COVID-19 samples were acute and others convalescent; all came from the United States, Italy and Spain. T cells, B-cell-depleted T cells, or PBMCs provided the cDNA or gDNA that served as material.

Per the study methods: Scientists estimated how many nucleated cells there were by amplifying reference gene primers. Here immunoSEQ multiplex PCR was the method, and the copy in TCRdb shows in-frame clones only, minus some. Clonal size and the V and J genes are those of that table, whereas D and trimming came from the DNA. Of roughly 130,000 clones listed, over 80% are singletons. The clonotype originates from a man between 65 and 85 years old with acute or convalescent COVID-19. This chain joins TRBV2 and TRBJ2-7, with a weak D call TRBD1 (6 bases). Source material: peripheral blood. The DNA of the CDR3 is TGTGCCAGCTGTCCAGGGGAATACGAGCAGTACTTC. Protein sequence: CASCPGEYEQYF.